The rows below give T cell receptor beta chains drawn from one sample of a study of shared clonotypes between healthy human individuals. TCRdb's table, derived via immunoSEQ multiplex PCR, lists solely in-frame clones and lacks some. The sample has about 2.4 million clones; around 90% are singletons. The source material was naive CD4+ T cells sorted from blood. The receptors were sampled from a young man in good health. CDR3s include the opening cysteine and the closing phenylalanine or tryptophan. The D gene is left open where the match is weak. Some rows mark clone size as missing; the rest say once, few, many or name a class of expanded clone.

V gene	clone size	J gene	D gene	CDR3 DNA	CDR3 protein
TRBV28	.	TRBJ2-1	.	TGTGCCAGCAGCCTATTAGGGGGTGAGCAGTTCTTC	CASSLLGGEQFF
TRBV9	.	TRBJ2-5	TRBD1	TGTGCCAGCAGCGTGGGACAGCCGAGGCAGACCCAGTACTTC	CASSVGQPRQTQYF
TRBV30	few	TRBJ1-3	.	TGTGCCTGGACAGGGCCTGGAAACACCATATATTTT	CAWTGPGNTIYF
TRBV18	once	TRBJ1-1	TRBD1	TGTGCCAGTTCAGGGGGCCTGAACACTGAAGCTTTCTTT	CASSGGLNTEAFF
TRBV7-2	once	TRBJ2-2	.	TGTGCCAGCAGCTTCGCCACCGGGGAGCTGTTTTTT	CASSFATGELFF
TRBV5-4	.	TRBJ1-1	TRBD1	TGTGCCAGCAGCTCACAGGGGGTTGTGAACACTGAAGCTTTCTTT	CASSSQGVVNTEAFF
TRBV19	once	TRBJ2-7	.	TGTGCCAGTAGTATATCTTCCGGGGGTTTCTACGAGCAGTACTTC	CASSISSGGFYEQYF
TRBV28	once	TRBJ1-2	.	TGTGCCAGCAGTCAGGGTCAGACTAACTATGGCTACACCTTC	CASSQGQTNYGYTF
TRBV5-6	.	TRBJ2-7	.	TGTGCCAGCAGCTTGGGAGGGCCCGGCGAGCAGTACTTC	CASSLGGPGEQYF
TRBV18	.	TRBJ2-6	.	TGTGCCAGCTCACCCGCTTTGAGGACGGCTGGGGCCAACGTCCTGACTTTC	CASSPALRTAGANVLTF
TRBV5-4	.	TRBJ2-7	.	TGTGCCAGCAGCCCAGGGGGTAGCGGTGCCTACGAGCAGTACTTC	CASSPGGSGAYEQYF
TRBV5-5	.	TRBJ2-7	.	TGTGCCAGCAGCGTGGGTTCAGGACCCTCCTACGAGCAGTACTTC	CASSVGSGPSYEQYF
TRBV7-9	.	TRBJ2-1	TRBD2	TGTGCCAGCAGCTGGACTAGCGGGGGTGACGAGAGAGAGCAGTTCTTC	CASSWTSGGDEREQFF
TRBV7-2	.	TRBJ2-2	.	TGTGCCAGCAGCTTTAGTTATTCAGGGGCCGGGGAGCTGTTTTTT	CASSFSYSGAGELFF
TRBV5-6	.	TRBJ2-1	.	TGTGCCAGCAGCTTGGCGGGAACGGCAAATGAGCAGTTCTTC	CASSLAGTANEQFF
TRBV30	.	TRBJ1-6	TRBD1	TGTGCCTGGAGTGTATCGGGGACAGTCAATTCACCCCTCCACTTT	CAWSVSGTVNSPLHF
TRBV7-9	.	TRBJ2-3	.	TGTGCCAGCAGCTACAGGGAGGGGACAGATACGCAGTATTTT	CASSYREGTDTQYF
TRBV5-6	once	TRBJ2-7	TRBD2	TGTGCCAGCAGCTTGGCCTCTAGCGGGACCTACGAGCAGTACTTC	CASSLASSGTYEQYF
TRBV10-3	.	TRBJ2-3	.	TGTGCCATCGGGGGGGCGGGACTTAGCACAGATACGCAGTATTTT	CAIGGAGLSTDTQYF
TRBV5-1	.	TRBJ2-5	.	TGCGCCAGCAGTTGGACGGGTGGGATCCAAGAGACCCAGTACTTC	CASSWTGGIQETQYF
TRBV7-8	.	TRBJ1-4	TRBD1	TGTGCCAGCAGCCCTCAGACAGGGAGTAATGAAAAACTGTTTTTT	CASSPQTGSNEKLFF
TRBV27	once	TRBJ2-7	.	TGTGCCAGCAGTTCCCTTGCGCGCTCCTACGAGCAGTACTTC	CASSSLARSYEQYF